The 27 T cell receptor beta chains below were found in one sample sequenced in a study of monozygotic twins with inflammatory bowel disease. For each CDR3 protein, TCRdb gives one entry from its re-call of the 5' RACE reads, without DNA. Found here are fewer than 450,000 distinct CDR3 sequences; the top ten clones hold 2% to 3%. Sequenced: blood. These TCRs come from a human donor with ulcerative colitis or Crohn's disease, or a healthy co-twin of an affected twin (not recorded which).

This sequence joins TRBV18 and TRBJ2-5. The CDR3 sequence is 13 residues long. The germline V gene encodes CDR1 KGHSH and CDR2 LQKENI. The CDR3 sequence: CASSQWTEETQYF.

The rearrangement joins TRBV10-3 to TRBJ2-3; TCRdb designates TRBD2, a call that cannot be tested without DNA. The CDR3 runs 14 residues. Germline V CDR1 and CDR2: ENHRY, SYGVKD. This CDR3 reads CAISVALSTDTQYF.

This chain connects TRBV28 to TRBJ1-1. Per germline, CDR1 MDHEN and CDR2 SYDVKM. This CDR3 spans 15 amino acids. CDR3 protein: CASSLLVEKNTEAFF.

The chain uses TRBV2 and TRBJ1-1; as DNA is missing, the TRBD1 call by TCRdb cannot be tested. Per the germline V gene, CDR1 is SNHLY and CDR2 is FYNNEI. This CDR3 spans 12 amino acids. CDR3 amino acids: CASKLTATEAFF.

The chain links TRBV6-5 to TRBJ2-2; TCRdb's assignment of TRBD2 cannot be checked, as there is no DNA. This CDR3 is built from 17 residues. CDR1 and CDR2 (germline): MNHEY, SVGAGI. This CDR3 is CASSYPRTSGNTGELFF.

The rearrangement joins TRBV15 to TRBJ1-2; TCRdb gives TRBD1 as the D gene, but with no DNA this cannot be confirmed. Germline loops: CDR1 LNHNV, CDR2 YYDKDF (reference sequence). The CDR3 has 19 residues. CDR3 sequence: CATSRGQGDYSSGLYGYTF.

V usage is TRBV25-1 and J usage is TRBJ2-1; TCRdb returns TRBD2, unconfirmable since there is no DNA. The CDR3 runs 15 residues. Germline CDR1 MGHDK, CDR2 SYGVNS. The CDR3 loop reads CASSEPGLVYNEQFF.

The genes are TRBV5-1 and TRBJ2-1; without DNA, the TCRdb call of TRBD1 cannot be checked. The CDR3 has 14 residues. Per the germline V gene, CDR1 is SGHRS and CDR2 is YFSETQ. The CDR3 region is CASSLEQAYNEQFF.

J is TRBJ1-2 and V is TRBV29-1; checking the TCRdb D call of TRBD1 is not possible without DNA. Germline values: CDR1 SQVTM, CDR2 ANQGSEA. The CDR3 is made up of 16 amino acids. CDR3 amino acids: CSVWGRQGRLNYGYTF.

The genes are TRBV4-1 and TRBJ1-2; TCRdb calls TRBD1, which cannot be checked without DNA. This CDR3 has 12 amino acids. The V gene's germline CDR1 is MGHRA and CDR2 YSYEKL. The CDR3 loop reads CASSQAGGGYTF.

The CDR3 sequence: CASSLTGGAASNQPQHF. The V gene is TRBV5-5, the J gene TRBJ1-5; TCRdb proposes TRBD1, but this gene call is untestable without DNA. This CDR3 has 17 residues. The germline CDR1 and CDR2 sequences are SGHKS and YYEKEE (reference sequence).

The V and J genes are TRBV6-2 or TRBV6-3 and TRBJ2-7; the TCRdb call, TRBD2, lacks DNA for checking. Germline CDR1 reads MNHEY; CDR2 reads SVGEGT. This CDR3 spans 15 amino acids. This chain's CDR3 is CASSHGTDLNYEQYF.

J is TRBJ2-7 and V is TRBV5-4; the TCRdb D gene call, TRBD2, has no DNA to confirm it. This CDR3 is built from 14 residues. Germline lookup yields CDR1 SGHNT and CDR2 YYREEE (reference sequence). CDR3 residues: CASSLELAGDEQYF.

The chain couples TRBV13 to TRBJ2-5; there is no DNA to check the TCRdb D call of TRBD2. This CDR3 contains 16 residues. Germline V gives CDR1 PRHDT, CDR2 FYEKMQ (reference sequence). The CDR3 reads CASSTRLLGLQETQYF.

The V and J genes are TRBV27 and TRBJ1-1; lacking DNA, the TRBD1 call made by TCRdb goes unchecked. The CDR3 sequence is 15 residues long. The germline V gene encodes CDR1 MNHEY and CDR2 SMNVEV (reference sequence). CDR3 sequence: CASSYRPGSNTEAFF.

CDR3: CASSVDLRIIGELFF. The chain employs TRBV5-5 and TRBJ2-2. Germline values: CDR1 SGHKS, CDR2 YYEKEE (reference sequence). This CDR3 region has 15 residues. The entire variable domain, with the rest obtained from reference TRBV5-5 and TRBJ2-2, is as follows: DAGVTQSPTHLIKTRGQQVTLRCSPISGHKSVSWYQQVLGQGPQFIFQYYEKEERGRGNFPDRFSARQFPNYSSELNVNALLLGDSALYLCASSVDLRIIGELFFGEGSRLTVL.

The chain combines TRBV5-1 with TRBJ2-3; no DNA is available, so the TRBD2 call from TCRdb remains unchecked. The CDR3 length is 15 residues. Looked up from germline, CDR1 is SGHRS and CDR2 is YFSETQ. This chain's CDR3 is CASSLLSSFTDTQYF.

V gene TRBV18 combines with J gene TRBJ2-2; TCRdb returns TRBD1, unconfirmable since there is no DNA. The germline CDR1 and CDR2 sequences are KGHSH and LQKENI. The CDR3 has 13 amino acids. CDR3 loop: CASSIGTAGELFF.

The chain employs TRBV5-6 and TRBJ2-6; TCRdb's D call, TRBD1, is unchecked because there is no DNA. Per germline, CDR1 SGHDT and CDR2 YYEEEE. The CDR3 has 14 residues. The CDR3 reads CASRTVSGANVLTF. Filled out from reference TRBV5-6 and TRBJ2-6, the complete variable domain reads DAGVTQSPTHLIKTRGQQVTLRCSPKSGHDTVSWYQQALGQGPQFIFQYYEEEERQRGNFPDRFSGHQFPNYSSELNVNALLLGDSALYLCASRTVSGANVLTFGAGSRLTVL.

The rearrangement joins TRBV7-2 to TRBJ2-3; TCRdb's D call of TRBD1 is untestable without DNA. The length of the CDR3 is 13 residues. From germline, CDR1 is SGHTA and CDR2 FQGNSA. The CDR3 region is CASTFDYRVTQYF.

The V and J genes are TRBV5-1 and TRBJ1-2; checking the TCRdb D call of TRBD1 is not possible without DNA. This CDR3 region has 17 residues. Looked up from germline, CDR1 is SGHRS and CDR2 is YFSETQ. CDR3 amino acids: CASSLSGATGSNYGYTF.

The V call is TRBV20-1, the J call TRBJ1-2; the D gene TCRdb calls, TRBD1, cannot be checked with no DNA. CDR3 length equals 14 residues. The germline CDR1 and CDR2 sequences are DFQATT and SNEGSKA (reference sequence). The CDR3 loop is CSDREAQWIDGYTF.

The rearrangement uses TRBV11-2 and TRBJ2-5; there is no DNA to check the TCRdb D call of TRBD2. The CDR3 is 16 amino acids. Germline V gives CDR1 SGHAT, CDR2 FQNNGV. CDR3 amino acids: CASSLDWRGEKETQYF.

This chain connects TRBV18 to TRBJ2-7. The CDR3 contains 11 residues. Germline V lookup: CDR1 KGHSH, CDR2 LQKENI. CDR3 protein: CASSHSYEQYF.

This rearrangement joins TRBV3-1 to TRBJ2-1; absent DNA, TCRdb's TRBD2 call cannot be checked. This CDR3 region has 19 residues. Germline CDR1 LGHDT, CDR2 YNNKEL (reference sequence). The CDR3 here is CASSLPILLLAGGPNEQFF.

V usage is TRBV5-6 and J usage is TRBJ2-2; TCRdb's D call of TRBD1 is untestable without DNA. CDR1 is SGHDT, CDR2 YYEEEE, per germline. There are 16 residues in the CDR3. The CDR3 loop is CASSLVGASVTGELFF.

The J gene is TRBJ2-7, the V gene TRBV4-3; the D call from TCRdb, TRBD1, cannot be confirmed without DNA. Per germline, CDR1 LGHNA and CDR2 YSLEER. This CDR3 spans 12 amino acids. The CDR3 sequence: CASSEKRGEQYF.